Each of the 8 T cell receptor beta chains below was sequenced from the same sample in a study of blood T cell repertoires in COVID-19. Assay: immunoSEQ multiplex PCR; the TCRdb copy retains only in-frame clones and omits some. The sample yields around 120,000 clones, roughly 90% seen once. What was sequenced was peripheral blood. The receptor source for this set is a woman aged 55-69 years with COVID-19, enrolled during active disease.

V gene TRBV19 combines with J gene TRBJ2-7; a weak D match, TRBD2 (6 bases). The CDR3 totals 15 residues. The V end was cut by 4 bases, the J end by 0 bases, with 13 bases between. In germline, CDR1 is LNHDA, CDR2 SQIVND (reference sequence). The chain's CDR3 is CASSRDSTNSYEQYF. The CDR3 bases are TGTGCCAGTAGTAGGGACTCAACTAACTCCTACGAGCAGTACTTC.

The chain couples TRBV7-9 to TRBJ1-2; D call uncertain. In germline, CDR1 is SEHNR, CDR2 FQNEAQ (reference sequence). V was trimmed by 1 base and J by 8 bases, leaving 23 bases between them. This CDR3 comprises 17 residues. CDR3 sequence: CASSLGTTTLGKPGYTF. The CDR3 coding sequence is TGTGCCAGCAGCTTAGGTACTACGACGTTGGGTAAACCAGGCTACACCTTC.

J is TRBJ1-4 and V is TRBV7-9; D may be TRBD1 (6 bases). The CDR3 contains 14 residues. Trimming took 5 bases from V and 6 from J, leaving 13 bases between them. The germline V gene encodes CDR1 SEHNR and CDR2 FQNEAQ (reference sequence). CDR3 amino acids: CASSPGQTHEKLFF. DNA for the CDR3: TGTGCCAGCAGCCCCGGACAGACCCATGAAAAACTGTTTTTT.

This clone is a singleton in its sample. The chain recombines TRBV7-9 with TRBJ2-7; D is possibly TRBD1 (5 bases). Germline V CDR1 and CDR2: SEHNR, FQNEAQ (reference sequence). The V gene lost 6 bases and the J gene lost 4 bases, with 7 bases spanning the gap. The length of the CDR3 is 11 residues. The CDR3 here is CASRSGYEQYF. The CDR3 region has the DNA TGTGCCAGCAGGTCAGGGTACGAGCAGTACTTC.

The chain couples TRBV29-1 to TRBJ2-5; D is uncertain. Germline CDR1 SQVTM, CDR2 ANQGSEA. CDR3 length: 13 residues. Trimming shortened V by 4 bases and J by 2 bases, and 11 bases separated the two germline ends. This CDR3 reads CSVAKQIQETQYF. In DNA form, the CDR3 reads TGCAGCGTTGCAAAACAGATACAAGAGACCCAGTACTTC.

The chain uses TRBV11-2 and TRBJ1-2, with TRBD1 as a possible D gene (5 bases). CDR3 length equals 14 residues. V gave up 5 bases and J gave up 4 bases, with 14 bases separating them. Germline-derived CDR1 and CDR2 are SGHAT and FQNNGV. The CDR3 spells CASSPQGSGYGYTF. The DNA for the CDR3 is TGTGCCAGCAGCCCTCAGGGATCAGGCTATGGCTACACCTTC. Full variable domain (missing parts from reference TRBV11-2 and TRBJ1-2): EAGVAQSPRYKIIEKRQSVAFWCNPISGHATLYWYQQILGQGPKLLIQFQNNGVVDDSQLPKDRFSAERLKGVDSTLKIQPAKLEDSAVYLCASSPQGSGYGYTFGSGTRLTVV.

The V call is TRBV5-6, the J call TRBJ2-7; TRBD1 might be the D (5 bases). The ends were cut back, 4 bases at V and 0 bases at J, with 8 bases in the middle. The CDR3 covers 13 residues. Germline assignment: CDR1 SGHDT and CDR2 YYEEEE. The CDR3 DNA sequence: TGTGCCAGCAGCGGGGCCCACTCCTACGAGCAGTACTTC. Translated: CASSGAHSYEQYF.

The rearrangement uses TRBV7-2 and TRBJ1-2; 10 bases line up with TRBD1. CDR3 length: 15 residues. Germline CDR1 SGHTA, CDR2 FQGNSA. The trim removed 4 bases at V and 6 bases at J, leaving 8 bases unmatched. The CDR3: CASSYPPGQGNGYTF. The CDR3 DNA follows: TGTGCCAGCAGCTACCCCCCGGGACAGGGGAATGGCTACACCTTC.